A selection of T cell receptor beta chains follows, all from one sample in a study of beta chain features in type 1 diabetes. Clones were sequenced by immunoSEQ multiplex PCR, and TCRdb holds only the in-frame ones, with some missing. The table has under 900,000 clones, 15% to 20% seen once; the top ten hold around 0.02%. Material: naive CD4+ T cells from blood. These receptors all stem from a woman aged 18 to 35 in good health. Each CDR3 is given with its conserved first and last residue. The order of the fields is D gene, clone size, CDR3 length, J gene, V gene, CDR3 DNA, CDR3 protein. D genes are given only for firm matches. Expanded clones get a size class; other rows say once, few or many, or leave the size out.

D: NA
size: NA
length: 16
J: TRBJ1-4
V: TRBV7-9
DNA: TGTGCCAGCAGCTCCCCGGCGGGAGGGACTAATGAAAAACTGTTTTTT
CDR3: CASSSPAGGTNEKLFF

D: TRBD2
size: NA
length: 14
J: TRBJ2-2
V: TRBV11-2
DNA: TGTGCCAGCATAACCGGGACTAATGTGGGGGAGCTGTTTTTT
CDR3: CASITGTNVGELFF

D: NA
size: NA
length: 15
J: TRBJ2-1
V: TRBV7-2
DNA: TGTGCCAGCAGCTTAGTGGCCCAATCCTCGTCTGAGCAGTTCTTC
CDR3: CASSLVAQSSSEQFF

D: NA
size: few
length: 17
J: TRBJ2-1
V: TRBV11-1
DNA: TGTGCCAGCAGCTTAGAGGCGTATAGTGCGTCCTACAATGAGCAGTTCTTC
CDR3: CASSLEAYSASYNEQFF

D: NA
size: few
length: 15
J: TRBJ2-1
V: TRBV5-4
DNA: TGTGCCAGCAGCTTGGTGCCCTTTATCGGCAATGAGCAGTTCTTC
CDR3: CASSLVPFIGNEQFF

D: TRBD2
size: NA
length: 16
J: TRBJ2-2
V: TRBV5-1
DNA: TGCGCCAGCAGACAGACTAGCGGGAGTTCCACCGGGGAGCTGTTTTTT
CDR3: CASRQTSGSSTGELFF

D: TRBD2
size: few
length: 10
J: TRBJ2-1
V: TRBV29-1
DNA: TGCAGCGTTCGGGAGGATGAGCAGTTCTTC
CDR3: CSVREDEQFF

D: NA
size: few
length: 15
J: TRBJ2-1
V: TRBV7-8
DNA: TGTGCCAGCAGCTTTGGACCGACTCATGATTTTGAGCAGTTCTTC
CDR3: CASSFGPTHDFEQFF

D: NA
size: NA
length: 14
J: TRBJ1-2
V: TRBV7-9
DNA: TGTGCCAGCAGCTTATTGGGTGGTGGAGGCGGCTACACCTTC
CDR3: CASSLLGGGGGYTF

D: TRBD2
size: NA
length: 15
J: TRBJ2-7
V: TRBV7-2
DNA: TGTGCCAGCAGCCTCGACGGGAGGGGCTCCTACGAGCAGTACTTC
CDR3: CASSLDGRGSYEQYF

D: NA
size: NA
length: 14
J: TRBJ1-2
V: TRBV6-5
DNA: TGTGCCAGCAGGAAACAGGGAGTTAACTATGGCTACACCTTC
CDR3: CASRKQGVNYGYTF

D: TRBD2
size: NA
length: 14
J: TRBJ2-3
V: TRBV10-3
DNA: TGTGCCATCACCCCGGGACTAGAACCAGATACGCAGTATTTT
CDR3: CAITPGLEPDTQYF

D: NA
size: NA
length: 16
J: TRBJ2-5
V: TRBV6-1
DNA: TGTGCCAGCAGTGGTGGGATAGCGGTTGCCCAAGAGACCCAGTACTTC
CDR3: CASSGGIAVAQETQYF

D: NA
size: NA
length: 18
J: TRBJ2-7
V: TRBV11-2
DNA: TGTGCCAGCAGCTTAAGAATTACGGACATCGGTTTTACCTACGAGCAGTACTTC
CDR3: CASSLRITDIGFTYEQYF

D: NA
size: NA
length: 11
J: TRBJ2-7
V: TRBV15
DNA: TGTGCCACCAGCGAGAGGGACGAGCAGTACTTC
CDR3: CATSERDEQYF

D: NA
size: NA
length: 15
J: TRBJ2-7
V: TRBV11-3
DNA: TGTGCCAGCAGCTTAGATGGACACAACTCCTACGAGCAGTACTTC
CDR3: CASSLDGHNSYEQYF

D: TRBD2
size: few
length: 16
J: TRBJ2-7
V: TRBV18
DNA: TGTGCCAGCTCACCACTCTACAAGCGGGACTCCTACGAGCAGTACTTC
CDR3: CASSPLYKRDSYEQYF

D: NA
size: NA
length: 19
J: TRBJ1-4
V: TRBV7-2
DNA: TGTGCCAGCAGCTTAGGTCCCCCCGGGACGACGAGCGTTAATGAAAAACTGTTTTTT
CDR3: CASSLGPPGTTSVNEKLFF

D: NA
size: NA
length: 11
J: TRBJ1-1
V: TRBV29-1
DNA: TGCAGCTTTACCATGAACACTGAAGCTTTCTTT
CDR3: CSFTMNTEAFF

D: TRBD1
size: few
length: 17
J: TRBJ1-2
V: TRBV27
DNA: TGTGCCAGCACTCGTTTTCCCGCCGGGACAGGGGGCTATGGCTACACCTTC
CDR3: CASTRFPAGTGGYGYTF

D: TRBD1
size: few
length: 15
J: TRBJ1-4
V: TRBV2
DNA: TGTGCCAGCAGAACAGGGGACGGAGCGCTGCGGAAACTGTTTTTT
CDR3: CASRTGDGALRKLFF

D: TRBD1
size: NA
length: 14
J: TRBJ1-2
V: TRBV19
DNA: TGTGCCAGTAGTATCCTCGACAGGGTTCATGGCTACACCTTC
CDR3: CASSILDRVHGYTF

D: NA
size: few
length: 11
J: TRBJ2-2
V: TRBV20-1
DNA: TGCAGTGCCTCGCGCACCGGGGAGCTGTTTTTT
CDR3: CSASRTGELFF

D: NA
size: few
length: 14
J: TRBJ2-1
V: TRBV18
DNA: TGTGCCAGCTCACCTCCGGGGCCCTACAATGAGCAGTTCTTC
CDR3: CASSPPGPYNEQFF

D: NA
size: NA
length: 18
J: TRBJ2-6
V: TRBV7-9
DNA: TGTGCCAGCAGCTTTATTCGCGGGCGGTACTCTGGGGCCAACGTCCTGACTTTC
CDR3: CASSFIRGRYSGANVLTF

D: NA
size: NA
length: 10
J: TRBJ1-4
V: TRBV10-2
DNA: TGCGCCAGCAGGGATGAAAAACTGTTTTTT
CDR3: CASRDEKLFF

D: NA
size: NA
length: 13
J: TRBJ1-4
V: TRBV5-4
DNA: TGTGCCAGCAGCTTGGCCGGTAATGAAAAACTGTTTTTT
CDR3: CASSLAGNEKLFF

D: NA
size: NA
length: 14
J: TRBJ2-7
V: TRBV27
DNA: TGTGCCAGCAGTTCAGGGTATAGCTCCTACGAGCAGTACTTC
CDR3: CASSSGYSSYEQYF

D: TRBD1
size: NA
length: 12
J: TRBJ2-1
V: TRBV10-3
DNA: TGTGCCATCAGGACAGGGGGCGGTGAGCAGTTCTTC
CDR3: CAIRTGGGEQFF

D: TRBD2
size: few
length: 19
J: TRBJ2-1
V: TRBV5-1
DNA: TGCGCCAGCAGCTTTCTCGCCATAATAGCGGGCGCGCCCGACAATGAGCAGTTCTTC
CDR3: CASSFLAIIAGAPDNEQFF

D: NA
size: NA
length: 17
J: TRBJ2-3
V: TRBV4-2
DNA: TGTGCCAGCAGCCAAGGCGGTAGCGGTAGAACCACAGATACGCAGTATTTT
CDR3: CASSQGGSGRTTDTQYF

D: TRBD1
size: NA
length: 14
J: TRBJ1-1
V: TRBV6-5
DNA: TGTGCCAGCACGGTCGACAGGGGTTATACTGAAGCTTTCTTT
CDR3: CASTVDRGYTEAFF

D: TRBD2
size: few
length: 16
J: TRBJ2-3
V: TRBV7-6
DNA: TGTGCCAGCAGCCCGACTAGCGGGAGATTAGCAGATACGCAGTATTTT
CDR3: CASSPTSGRLADTQYF

D: TRBD1
size: NA
length: 15
J: TRBJ2-7
V: TRBV27
DNA: TGTGCCAGCAGCCTCCGGGACAGGGGGCAGTACGAGCAGTACTTC
CDR3: CASSLRDRGQYEQYF

D: NA
size: few
length: 13
J: TRBJ2-2
V: TRBV11-2
DNA: TGTGCCAGCAGCTTAAAGAGTTCCGGGGAGCTGTTTTTT
CDR3: CASSLKSSGELFF

D: TRBD1
size: NA
length: 17
J: TRBJ2-2
V: TRBV11-2
DNA: TGTGCCAGCAGCCGATCCTCGGGACAGTTATACACCGGGGAGCTGTTTTTT
CDR3: CASSRSSGQLYTGELFF

D: NA
size: NA
length: 13
J: TRBJ1-5
V: TRBV19
DNA: TGTGCCAGTGGGGGATGGAGCAATCAGCCCCAGCATTTT
CDR3: CASGGWSNQPQHF

D: TRBD1
size: NA
length: 15
J: TRBJ2-7
V: TRBV25-1
DNA: TGTGCCAGCAGTGAACTCAGGACAGGGACCTACGAGCAGTACTTC
CDR3: CASSELRTGTYEQYF

D: NA
size: few
length: 16
J: TRBJ2-5
V: TRBV15
DNA: TGTGCCACCAGCAGAGGACAGGGCGGAGGGCAAGAGACCCAGTACTTC
CDR3: CATSRGQGGGQETQYF

D: NA
size: few
length: 13
J: TRBJ2-7
V: TRBV7-9
DNA: TGTGCCAGCAGCTTAGATCTCCCCACAGCGATATACTTC
CDR3: CASSLDLPTAIYF

D: TRBD2
size: few
length: 16
J: TRBJ2-7
V: TRBV28
DNA: TGTGCCAGCAGTTTAGGGACTAGCGGGAGACCCTACGAGCAGTACTTC
CDR3: CASSLGTSGRPYEQYF

D: TRBD2
size: NA
length: 15
J: TRBJ2-5
V: TRBV10-3
DNA: TGTGCCATCAGTGAGTCGGGGCGGGAGCAAGAGACCCAGTACTTC
CDR3: CAISESGREQETQYF

D: TRBD1
size: few
length: 15
J: TRBJ2-1
V: TRBV28
DNA: TGTGCCAGCAGTCGCCGGGACAGGGCCTACAATGAGCAGTTCTTC
CDR3: CASSRRDRAYNEQFF

D: NA
size: NA
length: 13
J: TRBJ2-2
V: TRBV28
DNA: TGTGCCAGCAGGAGGGAGATCCCCGGGGAGCTGTTTTTT
CDR3: CASRREIPGELFF

D: NA
size: NA
length: 12
J: TRBJ2-2
V: TRBV7-3
DNA: TGTGCCAGCAGCTTTAGGACCGGGGAGCTGTTTTTT
CDR3: CASSFRTGELFF

D: TRBD1
size: few
length: 16
J: TRBJ2-1
V: TRBV4-3
DNA: TGCGCCAGCAGCCAGGAGGATCCGGACAGGGGAGGCGAGCAGTTCTTC
CDR3: CASSQEDPDRGGEQFF

D: NA
size: few
length: 15
J: TRBJ2-7
V: TRBV28
DNA: TGTGCCAGCAGTACACGACAGGGGAGGGACAACGAGCAGTACTTC
CDR3: CASSTRQGRDNEQYF

D: NA
size: few
length: 12
J: TRBJ2-7
V: TRBV10-3
DNA: TGTGCCATCATGACGGGGGACAACGAGCAGTACTTC
CDR3: CAIMTGDNEQYF